The 12 T cell receptor beta chains below come from one sample, sequenced in a study of T-cell reconstitution after alpha-beta-depleted transplantation in children. Unique molecular identifiers tagged the TCRbeta library. Each CDR3 protein is one row after TCRdb ran MiXCR on the PCR reads. The table has a few hundred thousand distinct CDR3 sequences, 10% to 15% seen once. The starting material was PBMCs, mostly from graft donor cells, obtained 360 days after TCRalphabeta/CD19-depleted stem cell transplant. The receptors derive from a male patient younger than 18 who had a stem cell transplant for acute myeloid leukemia, so the T cells may come from the graft donor.

The rearrangement links TRBV10-3 to TRBJ2-6; TRBD1 aligns across 7 bases. The V segment lost 6 bases and the J segment 0 bases; nucleotides outside the gene matches: 5. Germline V gene sequence: CDR1 ENHRY, CDR2 SYGVKD. The CDR3 is 16 residues long. Written as DNA, the CDR3 is TGTGCCATCAGGGGACAGAGAAGCTCTGGGGCCAACGTCCTGACTTTC. Translating it yields CAIRGQRSSGANVLTF.

The chain employs TRBV20-1 and TRBJ2-1; D perhaps matches TRBD2 (6 bases). V lost 4 bases and J lost 12, with 10 bases in between. The germline V gene encodes CDR1 DFQATT and CDR2 SNEGSKA (reference sequence). The CDR3 runs to 10 residues. CDR3 coding DNA: TGCAGTGCTATTATAGCGGCGCAGTTCTTC. Its translation is CSAIIAAQFF.

This clonotype was counted between two and nine times. This sequence joins TRBV10-3 and TRBJ1-2; 9 positions agree with TRBD1. V shed 10 bases and J 4 bases; nucleotides not matched to a gene: 7. This CDR3 has 13 amino acids. The germline CDR1 and CDR2 sequences are ENHRY and SYGVKD. DNA for the CDR3: TGTGCCACGACGGGACAGGGCGTCTATGGCTACACCTTC. Its protein product is CATTGQGVYGYTF.

This clonotype occurred a few times. The chain carries TRBV29-1 and TRBJ1-3; D gene unclear. CDR3 length equals 10 residues. V lost 7 bases, J lost 8 bases, and 9 bases lay in between. The germline V gene encodes CDR1 SQVTM and CDR2 ANQGSEA. This CDR3 is CSAVWDTIYF. The CDR3 coding sequence is TGCAGCGCCGTATGGGACACCATATATTTT.

The rearrangement links TRBV4-3 to TRBJ2-3; the D is unclear. The CDR3 is 16 amino acids. CDR1 and CDR2 from the germline V gene are LGHNA and YSLEER. Deletions cut 5 bases from V and 0 bases from J, with 15 bases between. The CDR3 bases are TGCGCCAGCAGCGGTAATCCTGAAACTAGCACAGATACGCAGTATTTT. Its translation is CASSGNPETSTDTQYF.

This clonotype appeared a few times. This chain uses TRBV6-7 with TRBJ1-1; unclear D gene. Being an ORF, TRBV6-7 has a function that is uncertain. V was cut by 0 bases and J by 8 bases, with 10 bases left in between. The CDR3 length is 13 residues. The CDR3 loop reads CASSYSKIREAFF. In DNA form, the CDR3 reads TGTGCCAGCAGTTACTCGAAGATCAGAGAAGCTTTCTTT.

This clonotype was seen many times. This sequence joins TRBV4-3 and TRBJ2-4; no clear D gene. CDR1 is LGHNA and CDR2 is YSLEER in the germline V gene. The CDR3 is 16 residues long. V lost 0 bases and J 4 bases, leaving 13 bases between the germline ends. The CDR3 here is CASSQDPNTPKNIQYF. The CDR3 nucleotides are TGCGCCAGCAGCCAAGACCCCAACACGCCGAAAAACATTCAGTACTTC.

The chain has TRBV12-3 or TRBV12-4 and TRBJ2-3, with 8 positions matching TRBD2. There are 16 residues in the CDR3. Trimming took 6 bases from V and 0 from J; bases not matched to a gene: 8. Here the CDR3 reads CASRREVLYSTDTQYF. The CDR3, as DNA: TGTGCCAGCAGGCGGGAGGTCCTATATAGCACAGATACGCAGTATTTT.

This clonotype was counted only a few times. The CDR3 DNA follows: TGCAGCGTTGAGGCCAGGTTAACAGATACGCAGTATTTT. Its protein product is CSVEARLTDTQYF. The gene calls are TRBV29-1 and TRBJ2-3; unclear D gene. Germline V gene lookup returns CDR1 SQVTM and CDR2 ANQGSEA. CDR3 size: 13 residues. V was clipped by 3 bases and J by 3 bases, with 10 bases between them.

This clonotype was recorded many times. V and J are TRBV12-3 or TRBV12-4 and TRBJ2-7; possible D gene TRBD2, 5 bases. This CDR3 has 14 amino acids. Trimming removed 3 bases from V and 5 bases from J, with 14 bases in between. The CDR3 loop reads CASSLAPSGNEQYF. Here the CDR3 DNA reads TGTGCCAGCAGTTTGGCCCCCTCGGGGAACGAGCAGTACTTC.

V usage is TRBV25-1 and J usage is TRBJ2-7; a weak D match, TRBD1 (6 bases). The CDR3 consists of 17 residues. With 5 bases removed from V and 3 bases from J, the gap between germline ends came to 23 bases. Per germline, CDR1 MGHDK and CDR2 SYGVNS. The CDR3 is CASSREKTGTRDYEQYF. For the CDR3, the DNA is TGTGCCAGCAGTAGAGAAAAGACCGGGACACGAGACTACGAGCAGTACTTC.

This clonotype was seen a handful of times. The V gene is TRBV5-4, the J gene TRBJ2-1; D gene unclear. Trimming pared 9 bases from V and 0 bases from J, leaving 16 bases between. CDR1 SGHNT and CDR2 YYREEE come from the germline V gene (reference sequence). The CDR3 spans 15 residues. The CDR3 coding sequence is TGTGCCATGGGCCCCCGGTTGAGCTCCTACAATGAGCAGTTCTTC. Its protein is CAMGPRLSSYNEQFF.